This entry lists 30 T cell receptor beta chains sequenced from one sample in a study of T cell clonality in common variable immunodeficiency. Overall study findings and caveats: Common variable immunodeficiency TCR beta sequences reportedly had fewer deletions and N-nucleotide insertions.

No cognate antigen is known for these TCRs. Here immunoSEQ multiplex PCR was the method, and the copy in TCRdb shows in-frame clones only, minus some. Recorded here are approximately 35,000 clones, none singletons. The material sequenced was peripheral blood mononuclear cells. The source of these receptors is a human donor with common variable immunodeficiency.

This clone occurred many times. The observed sequence ends 3 residues before the CDR3 terminus, with the missing tail filled in from the germline J gene. V and J are TRBV29-1 and TRBJ2-2, with 9 bases that match TRBD1. The V gene end was trimmed by 6 bases and the J gene end by 3 bases; junction bases not matched to a gene: 5. Germline CDR1 SQVTM, CDR2 ANQGSEA. The CDR3 totals 14 residues. The DNA read from the CDR3 is TGCAGCGTCCGGACAGGGGTTTACACCGGGGAG. Residues: CSVRTGVYTGE. The CDR3 in its entirety is CSVRTGVYTGELFF.

This clone turned up a few times. Read data end 3 residues before the CDR3 end; the end is taken from the germline J gene. V and J are TRBV30 and TRBJ1-1; D unresolved. Between the trimmed V and J ends, which lost 0 bases and 7 bases, there was a span of 12 bases. Per germline, CDR1 GTSNPN and CDR2 SVGIG (reference sequence). This CDR3 spans 13 amino acids. This CDR3 is CAWSVAPEGEAFF. The part of the CDR3 DNA that was read is TGTGCCTGGAGTGTAGCCCCGGAGGGTGAA. The whole variable domain, remainder taken from reference TRBV30 and TRBJ1-1, is SQTIHQWPATLVQPVGSPLSLECTVEGTSNPNLYWYRQAAGRGLQLLFYSVGIGQISSEVPQNLSASRPQDRQFILSSKKLLLSDSGFYLCAWSVAPEGEAFFGQGTRLTVV.

Only a few counts were recorded for this clone. The CDR3 end falls 3 residues outside the read, so it is completed with the germline J gene. The genes are TRBV7-9 and TRBJ2-5; 8 bases line up with TRBD2. J was trimmed by 2 bases and V by 2 bases; bases with no gene match: 4. CDR1 is SEHNR, CDR2 FQNEAQ, per germline (reference sequence). The CDR3 runs 15 residues. CDR3 DNA, as far as it was read: TGTGCCAGCAGCTTACTCCGGGGGGGACAAGAGACC. Translation gives CASSLLRGGQET. The CDR3 in its entirety is CASSLLRGGQETQYF.

This clone was recorded many times. The sequence runs out 3 residues before the end of the CDR3; the remainder is reconstructed from the germline J gene. V is TRBV10-3 and J is TRBJ2-3; TRBD2 aligns across 9 bases. V was clipped by 7 bases and J by 0 bases; unmatched bases: 5. CDR1 is ENHRY and CDR2 is SYGVKD in the germline V gene. The length of the CDR3 is 15 residues. CDR3 DNA, as far as it was read: TGTGCCATCAAAGGCGGGGGGGATAGCACAGATACG. This encodes CAIKGGGDSTDT. The CDR3 in full is CAIKGGGDSTDTQYF.

Ten or more counts support this clone. Partial CDR3 DNA: TGCAGTGCTGTGGGACAGGGAAACTATGGC. Encoded protein: CSAVGQGNYG. The CDR3 in full is CSAVGQGNYGYTF. V gene TRBV20-1 combines with J gene TRBJ1-2; 9 nucleotides line up with TRBD1. The CDR3 extends 3 residues past the end of the read, so its final part is completed from the germline J gene. The length of the CDR3 is 13 residues. Germline V gene sequence: CDR1 DFQATT, CDR2 SNEGSKA (reference sequence). V lost 5 bases and J lost 2; bases outside the gene matches: 3.

This clone was found many times. The CDR3 extends 3 residues past the end of the read, so its final part is completed from the germline J gene. The chain joins TRBV14 to TRBJ2-7, with 7 bases aligning to TRBD2. The CDR3 consists of 16 residues. Trimming at V came to 2 bases and at J to 1 base, leaving 8 bases not matched to a gene. Germline V gene sequence: CDR1 SGHDN, CDR2 FVKESK. The CDR3 reads CASSQRQGLLSYEQYF. CDR3 bases read: TGTGCCAGCAGCCAAAGGCAGGGACTACTATCCTACGAG.

The sample holds many counts of this clone. The read falls 3 residues short of the CDR3 end, and the missing part is taken from the germline J gene. This CDR3 is also generated by other DNA sequences in the sample. The J gene is TRBJ2-5, the V gene TRBV11-2, with D hard to call. With 2 bases removed from V and 3 bases from J, the gap between germline ends came to 7 bases. Germline CDR1 and CDR2: SGHAT and FQNNGV. This CDR3 has 13 amino acids. The covered CDR3 bases are TGTGCCAGCAGCTTAAGTCTAGAAGAGACC. Its protein product is CASSLSLEET. The full CDR3 reads CASSLSLEETQYF.

This clone was seen a few times. The observed sequence ends 3 residues before the CDR3 terminus, with the missing tail filled in from the germline J gene. This rearrangement joins TRBV19 to TRBJ1-2; tentatively, D is TRBD1 (5 bases). This CDR3 contains 13 residues. Germline V gene lookup returns CDR1 LNHDA and CDR2 SQIVND (reference sequence). The CDR3 reads CASSTPGLGDYTF. CDR3 DNA (partial): TGTGCCAGTAGTACCCCGGGACTCGGAGAC.

This clone appeared a few times. The part of the CDR3 DNA that was read is TGTGCCAGCTCACCTACCGGGACAGCTTTGAACACTGAA. It specifies CASSPTGTALNTE. The CDR3 reads in full as CASSPTGTALNTEAFF. V and J are TRBV18 and TRBJ1-1, with 7 bases identical to TRBD1. The read finishes 3 residues shy of the CDR3 end, and the germline J gene is used to complete it. From germline, CDR1 is KGHSH and CDR2 LQKENI. The trim removed 3 bases at V and 0 bases at J, leaving 7 bases unmatched. The CDR3 is made up of 16 amino acids.

In regard to this clone: The read ends 3 residues before the CDR3 terminus; that terminus is restored from the germline J gene. The rearrangement uses TRBV7-8 and TRBJ2-3; 11 positions agree with TRBD2. The CDR3 covers 17 residues. Germline CDR1 reads SGHVS; CDR2 reads FQNEAQ. V lost 5 bases, J lost 2 bases, and 9 bases stayed unmatched. This CDR3 reads CASSKSGTSGLTDTQYF. The CDR3 bases that were read are TGTGCCAGCAGCAAATCCGGGACTAGCGGACTCACAGATACG.

In regard to this clone: The read ends 3 residues before the CDR3 terminus; that terminus is restored from the germline J gene. The chain carries TRBV18 and TRBJ1-4, with TRBD1 as a possible D gene (5 bases). In germline, CDR1 is KGHSH, CDR2 LQKENI. Trimming took 3 bases from V and 0 from J, leaving 8 bases between them. This CDR3 is 15 amino acids long. CDR3: CASSPTGATNEKLFF. The part of the CDR3 DNA that was read is TGTGCCAGCTCACCGACGGGGGCAACTAATGAAAAA. Variable domain in full (rest from reference TRBV18 and TRBJ1-4): NAGVMQNPRHLVRRRGQEARLRCSPMKGHSHVYWYRQLPEEGLKFMVYLQKENIIDESGMPKERFSAEFPKEGPSILRIQQVVRGDSAAYFCASSPTGATNEKLFFGSGTQLSVL.

As regards this clone: The read ends 3 residues before the CDR3 terminus; that terminus is restored from the germline J gene. The rearrangement uses TRBV18 and TRBJ1-1, with D possibly TRBD1 on 5 matching bases. Germline CDR1 is KGHSH and CDR2 is LQKENI. The CDR3 is made up of 14 amino acids. Trimming removed 6 bases at V and 4 bases at J, with 15 bases between. CDR3 DNA, as far as it was read: TGTGCCAGCTCTACCGGGGGTATTGGCACTGAA. It codes for CASSTGGIGTE. The whole CDR3 protein is CASSTGGIGTEAFF.

The sample holds many counts of this clone. The CDR3 extends 3 residues past the end of the read, so its final part is completed from the germline J gene. This sequence joins TRBV9 and TRBJ2-3, with TRBD2 matching over 9 bases. Germline lookup yields CDR1 SGDLS and CDR2 YYNGEE. The ends lost 2 bases at V and 2 bases at J; junction bases unmatched: 3. The CDR3 runs to 15 residues. CDR3: CASSVVAGVTDTQYF. CDR3 bases read: TGTGCCAGCAGCGTTGTAGCGGGGGTCACAGATACG.

About this clone itself: The CDR3 end falls 3 residues outside the read, so it is completed with the germline J gene. The chain links TRBV19 to TRBJ1-6, with 8 bases identical to TRBD1. The CDR3 runs 17 residues. Germline trimming cut 4 bases from V and 6 bases from J; bases unmatched to any gene: 11. Germline CDR1 reads LNHDA; CDR2 reads SQIVND (reference sequence). The CDR3 sequence is CASSRVAPTGVNSPLHF. Incomplete CDR3 DNA: TGTGCCAGTAGTAGGGTAGCTCCGACAGGGGTTAATTCACCC.

Details on this clone: The CDR3 goes on 3 residues after the read ends, and that part is filled in from the germline J gene. The chain recombines TRBV30 with TRBJ1-3, with D possibly matching TRBD1 (5 bases). V lost 2 bases, J lost 3 bases, and 14 bases lay in between. The CDR3 has 15 amino acids. The germline V gene has CDR1 GTSNPN and CDR2 SVGIG (reference sequence). The chain's CDR3 is CAWSPKRGFGNTIYF. The part of the CDR3 DNA that was read is TGTGCCTGGAGTCCGAAAAGGGGCTTTGGAAACACC.

This clone was seen many times. The CDR3 DNA, read in part, is TGTGCCAGCTCACCTGCCGGGCAGGGTGGAGAGACC. This gives the protein CASSPAGQGGET. In full, the CDR3 reads CASSPAGQGGETQYF. The V gene is TRBV18, the J gene TRBJ2-5, with D possibly TRBD1 on 5 matching bases. The observed sequence ends 3 residues before the CDR3 terminus, with the missing tail filled in from the germline J gene. CDR3 size: 15 residues. Germline CDR1 and CDR2: KGHSH and LQKENI. The ends were cut back, 3 bases at V and 4 bases at J, with 15 bases in the middle.

This clone was observed at least ten times. The CDR3 sequence: CASSLGGQANVLTF. The sequenced part of the CDR3 DNA is TGTGCCAGCAGCTTAGGGGGACAGGCCAACGTC. V and J are TRBV7-6 and TRBJ2-6; D perhaps matches TRBD1 (6 bases). The observed sequence ends 3 residues before the CDR3 terminus, with the missing tail filled in from the germline J gene. CDR1 is SGHVS, CDR2 FNYEAQ, per germline. The V and J ends lost 1 base and 6 bases respectively, with 7 bases between them. This CDR3 has 14 amino acids.

The sample holds a few counts of this clone. The sequenced part of the CDR3 DNA is TGTGCCAGCAGTGAAGGGACTAGACTTGACACAGATACG. It codes for CASSEGTRLDTDT. The whole CDR3 sequence reads CASSEGTRLDTDTQYF. The chain joins TRBV2 to TRBJ2-3; TRBD2 aligns across 7 bases. The read ends 3 residues shy of where the CDR3 ends; the end is completed using the germline J gene. CDR1 and CDR2 from the germline V gene are SNHLY and FYNNEI. J gave up 2 bases and V 1 base, and 6 bases lay outside the gene matches. The CDR3 runs 16 residues. Combining the CDR3 with reference TRBV2 and TRBJ2-3 gives the whole variable domain EPEVTQTPSHQVTQMGQEVILRCVPISNHLYFYWYRQILGQKVEFLVSFYNNEISEKSEIFDDQFSVERPDGSNFTLKIRSTKLEDSAMYFCASSEGTRLDTDTQYFGPGTRLTVL.

This clone was detected many times. The CDR3 end lies 3 residues beyond the end of the read and is filled in from the germline J gene. The rearrangement links TRBV18 to TRBJ2-5; D call uncertain. V gave up 3 bases and J gave up 0 bases, with 14 bases separating them. Germline V CDR1 and CDR2: KGHSH, LQKENI. The CDR3 is 16 residues long. The chain's CDR3 is CASSPRFDSYQETQYF. CDR3 DNA, as far as it was read: TGTGCCAGCTCACCGAGGTTCGACTCGTACCAAGAGACC. The variable domain in full, with the rest retrieved from reference TRBV18 and TRBJ2-5, is NAGVMQNPRHLVRRRGQEARLRCSPMKGHSHVYWYRQLPEEGLKFMVYLQKENIIDESGMPKERFSAEFPKEGPSILRIQQVVRGDSAAYFCASSPRFDSYQETQYFGPGTRLLVL.

In this sample, this clone turned up many times. The read ends 3 residues shy of where the CDR3 ends; the end is completed using the germline J gene. The rearrangement joins TRBV7-3 to TRBJ2-7; 8 bases fit TRBD1. V gave up 5 bases and J gave up 2 bases; unmatched junction bases: 8. Germline V gene sequence: CDR1 SGHTA, CDR2 FQGTGA. The CDR3 length is 15 residues. This chain's CDR3 is CASSPSGTGTYEQYF. The DNA read from the CDR3 is TGTGCCAGCAGCCCATCCGGGACAGGAACCTACGAG.

Note on this clone: The DNA ends 3 residues before the CDR3 does, and the rest of the CDR3 is filled in from the germline J gene. The chain links TRBV7-8 to TRBJ1-4; tentative D call: TRBD1 (5 bases). From germline, CDR1 is SGHVS and CDR2 FQNEAQ. Trimming cost V 1 base and J 3 bases, with 12 bases left between them. This CDR3 is 16 amino acids long. CDR3 sequence reads: CASSLGAGMSNEKLFF. CDR3 DNA, as far as it was read: TGTGCCAGCAGCTTAGGAGCAGGGATGTCTAATGAAAAA.

This clone was detected many times. The read is 3 residues too short to cover the CDR3 end, so that end is filled in from the germline J gene. The chain links TRBV13 to TRBJ2-3; 7 bases align to TRBD1. Germline CDR1 and CDR2: PRHDT and FYEKMQ (reference sequence). The CDR3 contains 14 residues. Germline trimming cut 4 bases from V and 3 bases from J; bases unmatched to any gene: 4. The CDR3 DNA, read in part, is TGTGCCAGCAGCTCCCGGGACAGTACAGATACG. Amino acids: CASSSRDSTDT. In full, the CDR3 reads CASSSRDSTDTQYF.

Partial CDR3 DNA: TGTGCCAGCAGTGAAATTGTGGGCCAGTACGAG. This encodes CASSEIVGQYE. The CDR3 in its entirety is CASSEIVGQYEQYF. The V gene is TRBV6-1, the J gene TRBJ2-7, with D unresolved. The CDR3 extends 3 residues past the end of the read, so its final part is completed from the germline J gene. CDR1 is MNHNS, CDR2 SASEGT, per germline. Trimming shortened V by 2 bases and J by 4 bases, and 12 bases separated the two germline ends. The CDR3 has 14 residues.

This clone was observed a few times. The read stops 3 residues short of the end of the CDR3; the missing end is completed from the germline J gene. V usage is TRBV7-9 and J usage is TRBJ2-1; 10 nucleotides match TRBD1. CDR1 and CDR2 from the germline V gene are SEHNR and FQNEAQ (reference sequence). With 5 bases clipped from V and 2 bases from J, the junction kept 3 bases outside the gene matches. The CDR3 has 15 amino acids. CDR3 bases read: TGTGCCAGCAGCCGCGACAGGGGGCCCTACAATGAG. Residues: CASSRDRGPYNE. The entire CDR3 is CASSRDRGPYNEQFF.

About this clone: Read coverage stops 3 residues before the CDR3 terminus; the germline J gene supplies the remainder. V is TRBV6-2 or TRBV6-3 and J is TRBJ1-2; possible D gene TRBD1, 5 bases. Trimming left V 6 bases short and J 0 bases short, with 14 bases between. Germline loops: CDR1 MNHEY, CDR2 SVGEGT. The CDR3 spans 15 residues. Partial CDR3 DNA: TGTGCCAGCAGCCCAGCAGGGCGAACTAACTATGGC. Translating it yields CASSPAGRTNYG. The complete CDR3 protein is CASSPAGRTNYGYTF.

In the case of this clone: The read stops 3 residues short of the end of the CDR3; the missing end is completed from the germline J gene. The rearrangement uses TRBV19 and TRBJ1-5; no clear D gene. The CDR3 spans 15 residues. Germline CDR1 LNHDA, CDR2 SQIVND (reference sequence). V gave up 3 bases and J gave up 0 bases, with 9 bases separating them. The CDR3 loop reads CASSIQLFSNQPQHF. Incomplete CDR3 DNA: TGTGCCAGTAGTATCCAACTTTTTAGCAATCAGCCC.

This clone was found many times. The CDR3 end lies 3 residues beyond the end of the read and is filled in from the germline J gene. The rearrangement links TRBV5-1 to TRBJ1-2; 10 positions match TRBD1. The V segment lost 0 bases and the J segment 6 bases; nucleotides outside the gene matches: 11. Germline values: CDR1 SGHRS, CDR2 YFSETQ. The CDR3 has 17 residues. The CDR3 loop is CASSLGEVDGTGDGYTF. CDR3 DNA (partial): TGCGCCAGCAGCTTGGGAGAAGTTGATGGGACAGGGGATGGC. The entire variable domain, with the rest obtained from reference TRBV5-1 and TRBJ1-2, is as follows: KAGVTQTPRYLIKTRGQQVTLSCSPISGHRSVSWYQQTPGQGLQFLFEYFSETQRNKGNFPGRFSGRQFSNSRSEMNVSTLELGDSALYLCASSLGEVDGTGDGYTFGSGTRLTVV.

As to this clone: The read terminates 3 residues before the CDR3 end, so the remaining end is supplied by the germline J gene. The chain employs TRBV19 and TRBJ2-1; D is undetermined. The CDR3 is 13 amino acids. Germline CDR1 LNHDA, CDR2 SQIVND (reference sequence). Trimming pared 11 bases from V and 3 bases from J, leaving 14 bases between. CDR3 loop: CASGLPHYNEQFF. CDR3 bases read: TGTGCCTCTGGGCTCCCCCACTACAATGAG.

The table lists this clone with many counts. Incomplete CDR3 DNA: TGTGCCAGCAGTGACGCGGGGGCCGGGGAGACC. Residues: CASSDAGAGET. In full, the CDR3 is CASSDAGAGETQYF. The chain recombines TRBV6-4 with TRBJ2-5; TRBD2 might be the D (7 bases). The DNA ends 3 residues before the CDR3 does, and the rest of the CDR3 is filled in from the germline J gene. From germline, CDR1 is MRHNA and CDR2 SNTAGT. The CDR3 extends over 14 amino acids. Trimming took off 2 bases at V and 5 bases at J, with 12 bases between the two ends.

This clone was seen more than once but under ten times. The CDR3: CASSLDSGRYNEQFF. CDR3 DNA, as far as it was read: TGTGCCAGCAGCTTAGATAGCGGCCGCTACAATGAG. The rearrangement uses TRBV7-9 and TRBJ2-1; D is possibly TRBD2 (6 bases). Coverage ceases 3 residues before the CDR3 finishes, and the germline J gene fills in the end. This CDR3 region has 15 residues. The V and J ends lost 1 base and 3 bases respectively, with 10 bases between them. From germline, CDR1 is SEHNR and CDR2 FQNEAQ (reference sequence).